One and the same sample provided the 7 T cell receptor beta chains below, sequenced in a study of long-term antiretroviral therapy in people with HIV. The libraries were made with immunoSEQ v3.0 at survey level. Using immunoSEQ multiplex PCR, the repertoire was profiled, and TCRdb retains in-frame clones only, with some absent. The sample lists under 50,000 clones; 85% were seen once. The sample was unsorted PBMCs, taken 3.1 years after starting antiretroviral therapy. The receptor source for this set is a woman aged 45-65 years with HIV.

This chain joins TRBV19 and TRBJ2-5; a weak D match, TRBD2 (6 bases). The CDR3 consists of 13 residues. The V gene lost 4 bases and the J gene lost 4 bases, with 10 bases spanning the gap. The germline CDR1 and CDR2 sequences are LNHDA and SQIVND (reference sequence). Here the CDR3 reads CASSTVGGETQYF. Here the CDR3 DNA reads TGTGCCAGTAGTACGGTGGGAGGAGAGACCCAGTACTTC.

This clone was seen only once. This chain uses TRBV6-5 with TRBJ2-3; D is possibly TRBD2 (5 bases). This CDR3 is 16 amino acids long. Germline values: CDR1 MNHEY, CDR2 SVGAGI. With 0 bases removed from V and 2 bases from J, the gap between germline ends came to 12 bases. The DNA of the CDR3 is TGTGCCAGCAGTTACTCTTCCACCGGGATCACAGATACGCAGTATTTT. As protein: CASSYSSTGITDTQYF.

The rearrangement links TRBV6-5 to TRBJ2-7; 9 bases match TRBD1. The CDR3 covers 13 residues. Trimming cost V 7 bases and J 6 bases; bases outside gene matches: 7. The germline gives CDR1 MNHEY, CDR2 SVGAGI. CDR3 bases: TGTGCCAGCAAGGAAACAGGGGGCGGCGAGCAGTACTTC. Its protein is CASKETGGGEQYF.

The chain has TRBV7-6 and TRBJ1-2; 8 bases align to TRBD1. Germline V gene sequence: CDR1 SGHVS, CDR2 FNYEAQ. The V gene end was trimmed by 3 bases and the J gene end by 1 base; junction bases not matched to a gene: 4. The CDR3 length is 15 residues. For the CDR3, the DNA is TGTGCCAGCAGCTTTGAACAGGGGGGTAACTATGGCTACACCTTC. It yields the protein CASSFEQGGNYGYTF.

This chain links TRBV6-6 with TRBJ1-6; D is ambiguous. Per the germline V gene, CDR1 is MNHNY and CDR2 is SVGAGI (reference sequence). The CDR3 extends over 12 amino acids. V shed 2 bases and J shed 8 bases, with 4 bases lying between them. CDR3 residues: CASSYIDSPLHF. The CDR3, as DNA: TGTGCCAGCAGTTACATCGATTCACCCCTCCACTTT.

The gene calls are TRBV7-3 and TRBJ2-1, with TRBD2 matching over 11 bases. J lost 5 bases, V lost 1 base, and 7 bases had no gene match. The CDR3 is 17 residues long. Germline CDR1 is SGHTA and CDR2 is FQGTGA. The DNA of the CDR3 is TGTGCCAGCAGCTTAAATAGCGGGGGGGCCTCGGACAATGAGCAGTTCTTC. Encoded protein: CASSLNSGGASDNEQFF.

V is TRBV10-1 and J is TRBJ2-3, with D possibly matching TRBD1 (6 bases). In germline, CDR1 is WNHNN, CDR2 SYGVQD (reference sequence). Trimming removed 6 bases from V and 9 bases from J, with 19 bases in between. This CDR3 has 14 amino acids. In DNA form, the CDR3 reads TGCGCCAGCAGAGACAGGCGCGACTCCGGCACGCAGTATTTT. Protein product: CASRDRRDSGTQYF.